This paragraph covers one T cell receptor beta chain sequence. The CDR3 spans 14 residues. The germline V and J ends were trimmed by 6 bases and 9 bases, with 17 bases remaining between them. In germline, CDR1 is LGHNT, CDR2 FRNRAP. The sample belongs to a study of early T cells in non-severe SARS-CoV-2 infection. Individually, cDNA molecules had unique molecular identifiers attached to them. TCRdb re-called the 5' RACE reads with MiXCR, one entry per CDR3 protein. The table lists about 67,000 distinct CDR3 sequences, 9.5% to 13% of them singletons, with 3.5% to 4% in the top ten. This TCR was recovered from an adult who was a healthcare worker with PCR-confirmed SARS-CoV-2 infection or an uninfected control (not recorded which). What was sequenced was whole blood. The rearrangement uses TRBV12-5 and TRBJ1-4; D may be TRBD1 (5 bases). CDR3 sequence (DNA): TGTGCTAGTGGCGATCTTATAGGGGACCAAAAACTGTTTTTT. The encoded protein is CASGDLIGDQKLFF. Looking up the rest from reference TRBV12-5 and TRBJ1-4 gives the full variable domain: DARVTQTPRHKVTEMGQEVTMRCQPILGHNTVFWYRQTMMQGLELLAYFRNRAPLDDSGMPKDRFSAEMPDATLATLKIQPSEPRDSAVYFCASGDLIGDQKLFFGSGTQLSVL.